Below, 6 T cell receptor beta chains from the same sample are listed, as sequenced in a study of T cells in Graves' hyperthyroidism and ophthalmopathy. The CDR3 regions of TCR beta were amplified from RNA transcripts. First-round RT-PCR of the TCR CDR3 relied on the HTBI primer set. Via MiXCR, TCRdb re-called the multiplex PCR reads, giving one row per CDR3 protein. In the table there are roughly 640,000 distinct CDR3 sequences, around 16% of which are singletons. Input material: blood. The receptor source for this set is a woman aged 35 to 49 with Graves' ophthalmopathy.

This clonotype was picked up many times. The V gene is TRBV12-3 or TRBV12-4, the J gene TRBJ1-2, with TRBD1 matching 7 bases. Unmatched junction bases numbered 8, after V lost 5 bases and J lost 8 bases. This CDR3 contains 13 residues. CDR3 region: CASSMTGSEGYTF. The CDR3 nucleotides read TGTGCCAGCAGTATGACAGGGTCAGAGGGCTACACCTTC.

This clonotype was found a few times. This chain connects TRBV5-1 to TRBJ2-3, with TRBD1 matching over 7 bases. V was pared by 0 bases and J by 0 bases, with 7 bases of the junction left unmatched. The CDR3 length is 17 residues. Germline CDR1 is SGHRS and CDR2 is YFSETQ. CDR3 region: CASSLGVSGGSTDTQYF. For the CDR3, the DNA is TGCGCCAGCAGCTTGGGCGTTTCAGGGGGTAGCACAGATACGCAGTATTTT.

Only a few counts were recorded for this clonotype. The chain employs TRBV11-2 and TRBJ1-4; D may be TRBD1 (5 bases). This CDR3 has 16 residues. Trimming stripped 3 bases from V and 12 bases from J, with 23 bases between. The germline gives CDR1 SGHAT, CDR2 FQNNGV. CDR3 sequence (DNA): TGTGCCAGCAGCTTTTCGGGGAGGGGTGGGCAACGGGAACTGTTTTTT. It specifies CASSFSGRGGQRELFF.

This rearrangement joins TRBV20-1 to TRBJ1-2; no definite D call. CDR3 length: 15 amino acids. Per the germline V gene, CDR1 is DFQATT and CDR2 is SNEGSKA (reference sequence). Trimming shortened V by 0 bases and J by 4 bases, and 15 bases separated the two germline ends. The CDR3 DNA follows: TGCAGTGCTAGAGAACGGGAAGACCATTTCTATGGCTACACCTTC. Translation: CSAREREDHFYGYTF.

The V call is TRBV5-1, the J call TRBJ2-2, with D perhaps TRBD1 (5 bases). Germline loops: CDR1 SGHRS, CDR2 YFSETQ. The CDR3 runs to 14 residues. The V gene lost 6 bases and the J gene lost 3 bases, with 12 bases spanning the gap. CDR3 sequence: CASTLTVDTGELFF. The CDR3 DNA is TGCGCCAGCACCCTGACAGTGGACACCGGGGAGCTGTTTTTT.

The genes are TRBV27 and TRBJ2-2; 10 bases agree with TRBD2. Germline values: CDR1 MNHEY, CDR2 SMNVEV (reference sequence). V lost 2 bases and J lost 5; bases outside the gene matches: 11. The CDR3 is 18 residues long. CDR3 amino acids: CASSLKFLAGDGTGELFF. The CDR3 bases are TGTGCCAGCAGTTTAAAGTTCCTAGCGGGAGATGGTACCGGGGAGCTGTTTTTT.